The rows below give T cell receptor gamma chains drawn from one sample of a study of gammadelta T cells in human blood. TCRdb used CATT to re-call clones from the RT-PCR reads. The data contain 450 or so gamma-chain clones, roughly 7.3% of them singletons. What was sequenced was non-Vgamma9Vdelta2 gamma-delta T cells from fetal blood. The receptors shown here come from a human fetus. Both conserved end residues are part of each CDR3. The listing skips clone size in some rows; elsewhere it reads once, few, many or a size class.

TRGV9	large	TRGJ1/TRGJ2	CALWEPYYYKKLF	TGTGCCTTGTGGGAGCCCTATTATTATAAGAAACTCTTT
TRGV8	few	TRGJ1/TRGJ2	CATWDRLVKLF	TGTGCCACCTGGGATAGGCTGGTGAAACTCTTT
TRGV4	NA	TRGJ1/TRGJ2	CATWACRGKLF	TGTGCCACCTGGGCATGCAGGGGGAAACTCTTT
TRGV2	medium-sized	TRGJP1	CATWDGPGTGWFKIF	TGTGCCACCTGGGACGGGCCTGGCACTGGTTGGTTCAAGATATTT
TRGV3	large	TRGJ1/TRGJ2	CATWDGLNYYKKLF	TGTGCCACCTGGGACGGTTTGAATTATTATAAGAAACTCTTT
TRGV9	large	TRGJP	CALWEELGKKIKVF	TGTGCCTTGTGGGAGGAGTTGGGCAAAAAAATCAAGGTATTT
TRGV8	large	TRGJP1	CATWERDTTGWFKIF	TGTGCCACCTGGGAAAGGGATACCACTGGTTGGTTCAAGATATTT
TRGV4	large	TRGJ1/TRGJ2	CATWARYYKKLF	TGTGCCACCTGGGCCCGGTATTATAAGAAACTCTTT
TRGV3	large	TRGJP2	CATWDRPWGSDWIKTF	TGTGCCACCTGGGACAGGCCGTGGGGTAGTGATTGGATCAAGACGTTT
TRGV10	large	TRGJ1/TRGJ2	CAAWPYYKKLF	TGTGCTGCGTGGCCTTATTATAAGAAACTCTTT
TRGV9	large	TRGJ1/TRGJ2	CALWEVQYYKKLF	TGTGCCTTGTGGGAGGTGCAATATTATAAGAAACTCTTT
TRGV8	large	TRGJ1/TRGJ2	CATWGTNYYKKLF	TGTGCCACCTGGGGCACGAATTATTATAAGAAACTCTTT
TRGV3	medium-sized	TRGJ1/TRGJ2	CATWDTLNYYKKLF	TGTGCCACCTGGGACACGCTGAATTATTATAAGAAACTCTTT
TRGV3	large	TRGJ1/TRGJ2	CATWDRFYYKKLF	TGTGCCACCTGGGACAGATTCTATTATAAGAAACTCTTT
TRGV9	large	TRGJ1/TRGJ2	CALWEKDKKLF	TGTGCCTTGTGGGAAAAGGATAAGAAACTCTTT
TRGV2	few	TRGJ1/TRGJ2	CATWDGPKGYKKLF	TGTGCCACCTGGGACGGGCCGAAGGGTTATAAGAAACTCTTT
TRGV10	large	TRGJP2	CAAWASYSSDWIKTF	TGTGCTGCGTGGGCCTCATATAGTAGTGATTGGATCAAGACGTTT
TRGV8	large	TRGJP1	CATWDFWTTGWFKIF	TGTGCCACCTGGGATTTTTGGACCACTGGTTGGTTCAAGATATTT
TRGV9	large	TRGJ1/TRGJ2	CALWEVRPHKKLF	TGTGCCTTGTGGGAGGTGCGGCCACATAAGAAACTCTTT
TRGV3	few	TRGJ1/TRGJ2	CTTWDRLFCYKKLF	TGTACCACCTGGGACAGGCTGTTTTGTTATAAGAAACTCTTT